Each of the 15 T cell receptor beta chains below was sequenced from the same sample in a study of blood T cells in healthy people across ages. A J-beta primer mix and a sample-barcoded 5' primer were used in a second PCR of roughly 6 to 12 cycles. TCRdb recomputed calls from the 5' RACE reads with MiXCR, one row per CDR3 protein. The sample yields 800,000 to 900,000 distinct CDR3 sequences, 62% seen once. The sequenced sample was blood. The source of these receptors is a man aged 25-40 years in good health.

The rearrangement joins TRBV7-9 to TRBJ2-1; 7 bases match TRBD2. The CDR3 has 15 amino acids. The germline V gene has CDR1 SEHNR and CDR2 FQNEAQ (reference sequence). V was clipped by 6 bases and J by 6 bases; unmatched bases: 11. CDR3 sequence: CASSIVAGGVNEQFF. The CDR3 region has the DNA TGTGCCAGCAGTATAGTAGCGGGTGGGGTCAATGAGCAGTTCTTC.

There are a few counts of this clonotype. This chain links TRBV7-2 with TRBJ2-5; D is unclear. Trimming shortened V by 7 bases and J by 4 bases, and 10 bases separated the two germline ends. CDR1 is SGHTA and CDR2 is FQGNSA in the germline V gene. The CDR3 sequence is 12 residues long. The CDR3 coding sequence is TGTGCCAGCACCCCAAGTCGAGAGACCCAGTACTTC. It is translated as CASTPSRETQYF.

This clonotype was counted between two and nine times. The chain couples TRBV29-1 to TRBJ1-2; D gene unclear. CDR1 and CDR2 from the germline V gene are SQVTM and ANQGSEA. The CDR3 runs to 13 residues. The V end was cut by 3 bases, the J end by 4 bases, with 12 bases between. Written as DNA, the CDR3 is TGCAGCGTTGAGATTGGGCGAATCTATGGCTACACCTTC. Protein sequence: CSVEIGRIYGYTF.

The V call is TRBV4-2, the J call TRBJ2-3; 8 positions agree with TRBD2. The CDR3 loop spans 16 amino acids. Germline CDR1 reads LGHNA; CDR2 reads YNFKEQ. V was clipped by 1 base and J by 3 bases; unmatched bases: 6. The CDR3 nucleotides read TGTGCCAGCAGCCAAGTGGGTAGCGGGGTTACAGATACGCAGTATTTT. This codes for CASSQVGSGVTDTQYF.

The chain links TRBV12-3 or TRBV12-4 to TRBJ1-4, with 7 bases fitting TRBD1. The J segment lost 8 bases and the V segment lost 3 bases, leaving 6 bases of the junction unmatched. This CDR3 region has 14 residues. The CDR3 spells CASSLTGIREKLFF. The CDR3 DNA sequence: TGTGCCAGCAGTTTGACAGGGATACGGGAAAAACTGTTTTTT.

This rearrangement joins TRBV18 to TRBJ1-5, with a weak D call TRBD1 (5 bases). From germline, CDR1 is KGHSH and CDR2 LQKENI. V lost 2 bases, J lost 7 bases, and 15 bases lay in between. The length of the CDR3 is 15 residues. CDR3 in DNA: TGTGCCAGCTCACCAACTGGACGGGACGGGCAGCCCCAGCATTTT. This encodes CASSPTGRDGQPQHF.

This clonotype has a handful of counts. This chain uses TRBV4-2 with TRBJ2-7; TRBD2 matches 11 bases. Trimming cost V 4 bases and J 7 bases; bases outside gene matches: 15. This CDR3 is built from 17 residues. Germline-derived CDR1 and CDR2 are LGHNA and YNFKEQ. The CDR3 loop is CASSLHSSGGLLREQYF. The CDR3 DNA is TGTGCCAGCAGCCTTCACTCTAGCGGGGGGCTACTGAGGGAGCAGTACTTC.

This rearrangement joins TRBV5-1 to TRBJ1-6, with D unclear. V lost 0 bases to trimming and J lost 3 bases, with 4 bases between them. CDR1 is SGHRS, CDR2 YFSETQ, per germline. The length of the CDR3 is 14 residues. DNA of the CDR3: TGCGCCAGCAGCTTGGAGGGCTATAATTCACCCCTCCACTTT. Its translation: CASSLEGYNSPLHF.

CDR3 nucleotides: TGCAGTGCTAGCCCAGGGGGCCAATATGGCTACACCTTC. Its protein is CSASPGGQYGYTF. The chain combines TRBV20-1 with TRBJ1-2; 8 nucleotides match TRBD1. The CDR3 runs 13 residues. Germline loops: CDR1 DFQATT, CDR2 SNEGSKA (reference sequence). The V segment lost 3 bases and the J segment 5 bases; nucleotides outside the gene matches: 5.

This rearrangement joins TRBV11-2 to TRBJ2-7; 8 nucleotides match TRBD1. Trimming cost V 3 bases and J 2 bases; bases outside gene matches: 9. The CDR3 sequence is 16 residues long. CDR1 is SGHAT and CDR2 is FQNNGV in the germline V gene. The CDR3 DNA sequence: TGTGCCAGCAGCTTTGTTTTCGGGACAGGCCCCTACGAGCAGTACTTC. The encoded protein is CASSFVFGTGPYEQYF.

This clonotype was seen a handful of times. The CDR3 loop is CSVEGGYTF. The CDR3 DNA follows: TGCAGCGTTGAAGGCGGCTACACCTTC. The chain joins TRBV29-1 to TRBJ1-2; no definite D call. The V and J ends lost 1 base and 8 bases respectively, with 2 bases between them. Germline V gene data show CDR1 as SQVTM and CDR2 as ANQGSEA. CDR3 length: 9 residues.

The chain combines TRBV11-2 with TRBJ1-6; D remains ambiguous. V was clipped by 2 bases and J by 9 bases, with 14 bases between them. This CDR3 has 15 residues. Germline lookup yields CDR1 SGHAT and CDR2 FQNNGV. The CDR3 nucleotides read TGTGCCAGCAGCTTATCGGGAGGGATAGGTTCACCCCTCCACTTT. Translating gives CASSLSGGIGSPLHF. The full variable domain, completed using reference TRBV11-2 and TRBJ1-6, is EAGVAQSPRYKIIEKRQSVAFWCNPISGHATLYWYQQILGQGPKLLIQFQNNGVVDDSQLPKDRFSAERLKGVDSTLKIQPAKLEDSAVYLCASSLSGGIGSPLHFGNGTRLTVT.

The CDR3 spells CASSLALTSNEKLFF. DNA for the CDR3: TGTGCCAGCAGCTTAGCTCTGACAAGTAATGAAAAACTGTTTTTT. This chain connects TRBV7-2 to TRBJ1-4, with D uncertain. The V end lost 0 bases, the J end lost 4 bases, and 9 bases lay between the germline ends. Looked up from germline, CDR1 is SGHTA and CDR2 is FQGNSA. This CDR3 is 15 amino acids long.

The chain has TRBV3-1 and TRBJ1-6; D possibly corresponds to TRBD1 (5 bases). The CDR3 is 14 residues long. V was pared by 3 bases and J by 7 bases, with 10 bases between. Germline V gene sequence: CDR1 LGHDT, CDR2 YNNKEL (reference sequence). The CDR3, as DNA: TGTGCCAGCAGCCAGAACCAGGGAAATTCACCCCTCCACTTT. Encoded protein: CASSQNQGNSPLHF.

The chain uses TRBV12-3 or TRBV12-4 and TRBJ1-1, with 10 bases that match TRBD1. V dropped 7 bases and J dropped 8; count of bases not matched to a gene: 10. This CDR3 contains 14 residues. The CDR3 bases are TGTGCCAGCATGACGGGACAGGGGTTATTGGAAGCTTTCTTT. It specifies CASMTGQGLLEAFF.